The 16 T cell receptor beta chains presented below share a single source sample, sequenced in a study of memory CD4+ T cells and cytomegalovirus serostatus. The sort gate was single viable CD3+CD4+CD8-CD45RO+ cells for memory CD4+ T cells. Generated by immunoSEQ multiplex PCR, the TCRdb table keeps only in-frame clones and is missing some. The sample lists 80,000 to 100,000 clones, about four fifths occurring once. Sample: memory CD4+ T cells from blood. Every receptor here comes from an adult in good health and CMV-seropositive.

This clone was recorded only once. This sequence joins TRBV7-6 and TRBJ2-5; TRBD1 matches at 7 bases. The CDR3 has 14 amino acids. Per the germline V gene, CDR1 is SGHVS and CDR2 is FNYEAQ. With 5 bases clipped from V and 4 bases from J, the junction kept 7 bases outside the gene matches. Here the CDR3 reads CASSAMTGIETQYF. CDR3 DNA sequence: TGTGCCAGCAGCGCGATGACAGGGATAGAGACCCAGTACTTC.

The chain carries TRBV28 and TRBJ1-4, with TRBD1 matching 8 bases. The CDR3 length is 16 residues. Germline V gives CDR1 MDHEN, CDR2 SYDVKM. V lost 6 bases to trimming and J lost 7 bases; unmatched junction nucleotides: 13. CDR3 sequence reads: CASSPTQGAGGEKLFF. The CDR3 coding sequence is TGTGCCAGCAGCCCAACCCAGGGGGCCGGAGGTGAAAAACTGTTTTTT.

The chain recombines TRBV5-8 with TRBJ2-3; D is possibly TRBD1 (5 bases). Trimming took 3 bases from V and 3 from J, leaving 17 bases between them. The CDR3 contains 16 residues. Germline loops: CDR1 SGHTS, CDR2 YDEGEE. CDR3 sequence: CASSYTDSHSTDTQYF. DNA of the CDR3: TGTGCCAGCAGCTATACAGACAGCCATTCTACAGATACGCAGTATTTT.

Here the CDR3 reads CASSYPQTPETQYF. In DNA form, the CDR3 reads TGTGCCAGCAGTTACCCACAGACGCCCGAGACCCAGTACTTC. J is TRBJ2-5 and V is TRBV6-5; D is ambiguous. The V end lost 2 bases, the J end lost 5 bases, and 12 bases lay between the germline ends. CDR3 length equals 14 residues. CDR1 and CDR2 (germline): MNHEY, SVGAGI.

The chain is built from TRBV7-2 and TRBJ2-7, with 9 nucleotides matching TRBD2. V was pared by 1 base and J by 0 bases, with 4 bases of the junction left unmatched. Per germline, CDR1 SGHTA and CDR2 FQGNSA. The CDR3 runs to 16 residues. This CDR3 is CASSLDASGNSYEQYF. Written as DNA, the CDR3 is TGTGCCAGCAGCTTAGATGCTAGCGGGAACTCCTACGAGCAGTACTTC.

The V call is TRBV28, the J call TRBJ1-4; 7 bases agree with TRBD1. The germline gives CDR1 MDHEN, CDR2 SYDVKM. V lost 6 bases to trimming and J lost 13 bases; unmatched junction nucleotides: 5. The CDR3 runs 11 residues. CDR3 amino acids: CASRLGGGLFF. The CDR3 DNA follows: TGTGCCAGCAGATTAGGGGGCGGACTGTTTTTT.

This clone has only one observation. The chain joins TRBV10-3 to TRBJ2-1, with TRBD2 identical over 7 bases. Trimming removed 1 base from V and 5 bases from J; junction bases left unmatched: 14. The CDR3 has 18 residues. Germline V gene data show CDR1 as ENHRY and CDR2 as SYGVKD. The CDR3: CAISELEGLSSGDNEQFF. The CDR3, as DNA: TGTGCCATCAGTGAGTTGGAAGGGCTTTCTAGCGGCGACAATGAGCAGTTCTTC.

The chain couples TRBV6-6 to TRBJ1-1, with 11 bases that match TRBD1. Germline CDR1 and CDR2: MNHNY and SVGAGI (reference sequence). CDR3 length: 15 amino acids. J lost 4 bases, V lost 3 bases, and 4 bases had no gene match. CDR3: CASSYPGQGATEAFF. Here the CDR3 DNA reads TGTGCCAGCAGTTATCCCGGACAGGGGGCCACTGAAGCTTTCTTT.

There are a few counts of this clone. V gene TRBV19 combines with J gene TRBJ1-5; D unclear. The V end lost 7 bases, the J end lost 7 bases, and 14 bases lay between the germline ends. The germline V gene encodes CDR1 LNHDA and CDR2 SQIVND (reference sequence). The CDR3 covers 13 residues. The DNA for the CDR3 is TGTGCCAGTACTTCTCTGTTCGGCCAGCCCCAGCATTTT. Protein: CASTSLFGQPQHF.

The CDR3 nucleotides are TGTGCCTGGAGTGTACCCGGGGGCTACAACACTGAAGCTTTCTTT. It translates to CAWSVPGGYNTEAFF. The rearrangement joins TRBV30 to TRBJ1-1, with D possibly being TRBD1 (6 bases). The CDR3 extends over 15 amino acids. Germline-derived CDR1 and CDR2 are GTSNPN and SVGIG (reference sequence). Between the trimmed V and J ends, which lost 0 bases and 2 bases, there was a span of 13 bases. Full variable domain (missing parts from reference TRBV30 and TRBJ1-1): SQTIHQWPATLVQPVGSPLSLECTVEGTSNPNLYWYRQAAGRGLQLLFYSVGIGQISSEVPQNLSASRPQDRQFILSSKKLLLSDSGFYLCAWSVPGGYNTEAFFGQGTRLTVV.

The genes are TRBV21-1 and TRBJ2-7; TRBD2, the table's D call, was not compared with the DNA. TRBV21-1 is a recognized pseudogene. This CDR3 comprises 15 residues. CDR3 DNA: TGTGCCAGCAGCTTTAGCGGCCTTTGCTCCTACGAGCAGTACTTC. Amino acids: CASSFSGLCSYEQYF.

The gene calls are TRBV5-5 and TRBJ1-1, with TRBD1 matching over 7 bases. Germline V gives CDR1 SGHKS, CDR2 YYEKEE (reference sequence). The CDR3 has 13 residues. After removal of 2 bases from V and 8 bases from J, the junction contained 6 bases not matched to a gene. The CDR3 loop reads CASSLTGDSEAFF. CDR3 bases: TGTGCCAGCAGCTTAACAGGGGATTCGGAAGCTTTCTTT.

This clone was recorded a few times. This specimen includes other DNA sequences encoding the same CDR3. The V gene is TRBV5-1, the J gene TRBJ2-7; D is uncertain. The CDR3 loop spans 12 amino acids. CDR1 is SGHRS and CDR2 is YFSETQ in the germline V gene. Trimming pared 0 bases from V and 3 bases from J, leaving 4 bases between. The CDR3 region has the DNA TGCGCCAGCAGCTTGGGGGGCTACGAGCAGTACTTC. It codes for CASSLGGYEQYF.

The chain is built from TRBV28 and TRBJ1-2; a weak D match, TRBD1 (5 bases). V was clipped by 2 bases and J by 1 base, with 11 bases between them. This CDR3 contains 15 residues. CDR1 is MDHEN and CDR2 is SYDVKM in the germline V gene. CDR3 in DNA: TGTGCCAGCAGTTTAGGGGGTAACCGTAACTATGGCTACACCTTC. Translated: CASSLGGNRNYGYTF.

The CDR3 region is CASSTGQGGIDTQYF. The CDR3 nucleotides are TGTGCCAGCAGCACCGGACAGGGAGGTATAGATACGCAGTATTTT. The V and J genes are TRBV7-9 and TRBJ2-3; the match to TRBD1 covers 8 bases. The CDR3 totals 15 residues. The V gene's germline CDR1 is SEHNR and CDR2 FQNEAQ (reference sequence). Trimming removed 5 bases from V and 5 bases from J; junction bases left unmatched: 9.

The CDR3 sequence: CASSFTTLRGDEQYF. The CDR3 region has the DNA TGTGCCAGCAGCTTTACGACTCTACGAGGGGACGAGCAGTACTTC. V gene TRBV7-9 combines with J gene TRBJ2-7; D may match TRBD1 or TRBD2 (5 bases each). V lost 3 bases and J lost 5, with 17 bases in between. CDR1 and CDR2 from the germline V gene are SEHNR and FQNEAQ (reference sequence). The CDR3 runs to 15 residues.